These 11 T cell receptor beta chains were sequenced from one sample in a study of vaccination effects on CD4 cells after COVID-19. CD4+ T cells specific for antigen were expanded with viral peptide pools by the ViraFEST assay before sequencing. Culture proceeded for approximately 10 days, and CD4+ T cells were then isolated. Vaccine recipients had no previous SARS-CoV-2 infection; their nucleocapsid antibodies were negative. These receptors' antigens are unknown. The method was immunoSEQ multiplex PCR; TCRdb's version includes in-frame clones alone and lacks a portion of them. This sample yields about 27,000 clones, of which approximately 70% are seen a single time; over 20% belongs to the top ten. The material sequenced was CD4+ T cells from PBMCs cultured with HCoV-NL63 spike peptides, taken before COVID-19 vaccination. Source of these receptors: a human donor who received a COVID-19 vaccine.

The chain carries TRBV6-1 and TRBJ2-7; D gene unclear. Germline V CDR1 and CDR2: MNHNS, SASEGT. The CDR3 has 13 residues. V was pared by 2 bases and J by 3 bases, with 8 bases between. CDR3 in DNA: TGTGCCAGCAGTGAATCTCCGTTCTACGAGCAGTACTTC. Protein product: CASSESPFYEQYF.

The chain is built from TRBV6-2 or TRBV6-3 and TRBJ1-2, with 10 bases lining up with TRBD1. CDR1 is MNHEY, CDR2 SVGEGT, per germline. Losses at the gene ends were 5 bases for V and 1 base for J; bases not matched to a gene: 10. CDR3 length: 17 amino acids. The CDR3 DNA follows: TGTGCCAGCAGTCCCCCGGGACAGGGGAATCTTAACTATGGCTACACCTTC. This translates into CASSPPGQGNLNYGYTF.

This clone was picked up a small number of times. CDR3 nucleotides: TGCGCCAGCAGCTTGGTCACTTTCAGGGGAGACACTGAAGCTTTCTTT. Translation: CASSLVTFRGDTEAFF. This chain links TRBV5-1 with TRBJ1-1, with D possibly TRBD1 on 6 matching bases. The V and J ends lost 0 bases and 3 bases respectively, with 15 bases between them. The germline V gene has CDR1 SGHRS and CDR2 YFSETQ. The CDR3 extends over 16 amino acids.

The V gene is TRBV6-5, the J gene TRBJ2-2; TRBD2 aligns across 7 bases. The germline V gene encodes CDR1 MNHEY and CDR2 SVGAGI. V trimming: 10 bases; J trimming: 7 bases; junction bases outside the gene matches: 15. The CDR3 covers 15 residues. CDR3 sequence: CATEEMLRTSGELFF. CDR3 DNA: TGTGCCACCGAAGAAATGTTAAGGACTAGCGGGGAGCTGTTTTTT.

The CDR3 region is CASSEKRHLGNTGELFF. In DNA form, the CDR3 reads TGTGCCAGCAGTGAAAAGCGGCATCTGGGGAACACCGGGGAGCTGTTTTTT. This chain uses TRBV25-1 with TRBJ2-2, with D perhaps matching TRBD2 (5 bases). Deletions cut 2 bases from V and 1 base from J, with 14 bases between. The germline V gene encodes CDR1 MGHDK and CDR2 SYGVNS. This CDR3 spans 17 amino acids.

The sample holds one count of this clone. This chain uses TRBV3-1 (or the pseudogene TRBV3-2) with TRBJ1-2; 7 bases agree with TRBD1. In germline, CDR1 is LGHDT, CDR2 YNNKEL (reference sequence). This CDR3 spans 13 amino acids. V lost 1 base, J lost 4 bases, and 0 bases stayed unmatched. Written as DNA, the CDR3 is TGTGCCAGCAGCCAAGGGGACAGCTATGGCTACACCTTC. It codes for CASSQGDSYGYTF.

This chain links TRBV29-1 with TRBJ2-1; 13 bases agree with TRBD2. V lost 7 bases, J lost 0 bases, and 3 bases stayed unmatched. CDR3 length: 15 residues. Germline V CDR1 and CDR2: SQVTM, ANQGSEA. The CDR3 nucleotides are TGCAGCGGACTAGCGGGGGGTGACTCCTACAATGAGCAGTTCTTC. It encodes CSGLAGGDSYNEQFF.

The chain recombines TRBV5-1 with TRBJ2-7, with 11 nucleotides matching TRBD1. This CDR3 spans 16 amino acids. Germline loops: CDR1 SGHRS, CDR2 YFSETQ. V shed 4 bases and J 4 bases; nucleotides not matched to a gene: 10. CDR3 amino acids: CASSGRTGGSLYEQYF. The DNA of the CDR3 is TGCGCCAGCAGCGGCCGGACAGGGGGCTCATTGTACGAGCAGTACTTC.

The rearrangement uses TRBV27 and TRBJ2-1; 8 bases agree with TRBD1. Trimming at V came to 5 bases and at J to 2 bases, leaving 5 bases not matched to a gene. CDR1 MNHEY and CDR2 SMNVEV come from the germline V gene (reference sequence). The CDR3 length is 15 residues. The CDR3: CASSPGQGPYNEQFF. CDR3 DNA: TGTGCCAGCAGTCCCGGACAGGGACCCTACAATGAGCAGTTCTTC.

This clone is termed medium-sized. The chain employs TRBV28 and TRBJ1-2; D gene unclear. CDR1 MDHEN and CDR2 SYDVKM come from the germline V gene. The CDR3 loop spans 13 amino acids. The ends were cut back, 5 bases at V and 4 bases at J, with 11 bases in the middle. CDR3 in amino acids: CASSLTSLYGYTF. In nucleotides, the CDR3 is TGTGCCAGCAGTCTTACCAGCCTCTATGGCTACACCTTC.

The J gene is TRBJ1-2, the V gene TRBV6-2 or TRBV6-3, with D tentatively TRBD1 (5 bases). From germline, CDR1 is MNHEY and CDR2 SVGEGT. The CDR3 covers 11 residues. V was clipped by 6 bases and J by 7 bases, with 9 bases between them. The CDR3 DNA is TGTGCCAGCAGCGGGGGAACTGGCTACACCTTC. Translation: CASSGGTGYTF.